This TCR beta chain was obtained from a study of CD8+ T cells in alopecia areata. Across the whole study: Treatment ran 6 to 18 months, with 6 months of follow-up afterward.

cDNA reverse transcribed from extracted RNA served as the sequencing template. Some clones are missing from TCRdb's copy, which holds only in-frame ones; the method was immunoSEQ multiplex PCR. Here the sample spans 170,000 or so clones, over 55% being singletons. This clone was counted between two and nine times. The CDR3 is 14 amino acids. Trimming pared 7 bases from V and 4 bases from J, leaving 19 bases between. CDR1 and CDR2 (germline): SQVTM, ANQGSEA. The J gene is TRBJ2-5, the V gene TRBV29-1; possible D gene TRBD1, 6 bases. The sequencing used CD4+ T cells sorted from blood, collected at week 0. This sequence originates from a human donor with alopecia areata. The CDR3 loop reads CSAPRQGMGETQYF. DNA of the CDR3: TGCAGCGCCCCGCGGCAGGGGATGGGAGAGACCCAGTACTTC.